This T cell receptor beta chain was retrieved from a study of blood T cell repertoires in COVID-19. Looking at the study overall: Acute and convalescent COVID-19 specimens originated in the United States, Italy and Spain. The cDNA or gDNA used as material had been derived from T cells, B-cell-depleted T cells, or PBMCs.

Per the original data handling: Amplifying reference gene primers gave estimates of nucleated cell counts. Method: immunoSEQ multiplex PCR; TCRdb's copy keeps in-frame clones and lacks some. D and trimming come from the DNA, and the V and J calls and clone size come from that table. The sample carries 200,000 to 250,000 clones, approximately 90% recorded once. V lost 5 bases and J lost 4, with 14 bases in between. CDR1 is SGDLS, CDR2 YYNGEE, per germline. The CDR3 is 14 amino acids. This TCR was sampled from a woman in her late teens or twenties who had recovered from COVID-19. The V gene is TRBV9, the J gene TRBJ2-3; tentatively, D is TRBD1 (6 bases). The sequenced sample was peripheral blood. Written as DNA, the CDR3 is TGTGCCAGCAGAGGGGGAGACGGGCCAGATACGCAGTATTTT. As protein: CASRGGDGPDTQYF. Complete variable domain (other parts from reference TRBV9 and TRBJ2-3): DSGVTQTPKHLITATGQRVTLRCSPRSGDLSVYWYQQSLDQGLQFLIQYYNGEERAKGNILERFSAQQFPDLHSELNLSSLELGDSALYFCASRGGDGPDTQYFGPGTRLTVL.